This T cell receptor beta chain was obtained from a study of graft-versus-host responses after intestinal transplantation. On this clone: The target antigen is unknown.

Generated by immunoSEQ multiplex PCR, the TCRdb table keeps only in-frame clones and is missing some. The sample yields about 97,000 clones, 91% seen once. This CDR3 spans 15 amino acids. Germline CDR1 and CDR2: LNHNV and YYDKDF (reference sequence). Germline trimming cut 3 bases from V and 3 bases from J; bases unmatched to any gene: 5. The chain is built from TRBV15 and TRBJ1-5, with TRBD1 identical over 7 bases. This receptor was identified in a human donor who was the organ donor for an intestinal transplant. This material consisted of unstimulated CD4+ T cells sorted from spleen or lymph node cells, taken before transplant. The CDR3 protein is CATSRTTGPNQPQHF. The CDR3 DNA reads TGTGCCACCAGCAGGACGACAGGGCCCAATCAGCCCCAGCATTTT.